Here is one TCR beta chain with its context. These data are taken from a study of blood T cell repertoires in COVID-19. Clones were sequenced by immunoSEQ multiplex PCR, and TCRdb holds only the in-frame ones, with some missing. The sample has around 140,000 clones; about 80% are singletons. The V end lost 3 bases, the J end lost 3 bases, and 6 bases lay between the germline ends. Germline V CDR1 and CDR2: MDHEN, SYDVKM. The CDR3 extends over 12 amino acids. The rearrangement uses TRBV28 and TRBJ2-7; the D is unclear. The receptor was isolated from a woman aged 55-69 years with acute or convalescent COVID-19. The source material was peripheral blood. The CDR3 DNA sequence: TGTGCCAGCAGTTTCGCGGTCTACGAGCAGTACTTC. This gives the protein CASSFAVYEQYF.